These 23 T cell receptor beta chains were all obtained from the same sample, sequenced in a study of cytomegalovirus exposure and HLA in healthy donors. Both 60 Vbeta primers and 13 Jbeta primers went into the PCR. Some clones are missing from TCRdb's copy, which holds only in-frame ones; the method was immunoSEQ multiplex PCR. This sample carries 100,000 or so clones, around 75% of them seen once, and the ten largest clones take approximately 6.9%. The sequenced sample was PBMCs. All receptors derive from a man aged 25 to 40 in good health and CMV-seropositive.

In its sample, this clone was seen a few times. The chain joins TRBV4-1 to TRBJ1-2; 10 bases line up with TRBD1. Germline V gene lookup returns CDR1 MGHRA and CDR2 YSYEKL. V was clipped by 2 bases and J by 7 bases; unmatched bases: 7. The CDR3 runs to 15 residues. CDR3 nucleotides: TGCGCCAGCAGCCAAACCTCAGGGACAGGGGTTGGCTACACCTTC. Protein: CASSQTSGTGVGYTF.

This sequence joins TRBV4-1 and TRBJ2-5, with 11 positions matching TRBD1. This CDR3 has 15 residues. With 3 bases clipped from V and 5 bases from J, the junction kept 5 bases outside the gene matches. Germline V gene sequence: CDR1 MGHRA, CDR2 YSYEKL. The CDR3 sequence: CASSHRDRGGETQYF. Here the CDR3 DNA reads TGCGCCAGCAGCCATCGGGACAGGGGGGGGGAGACCCAGTACTTC.

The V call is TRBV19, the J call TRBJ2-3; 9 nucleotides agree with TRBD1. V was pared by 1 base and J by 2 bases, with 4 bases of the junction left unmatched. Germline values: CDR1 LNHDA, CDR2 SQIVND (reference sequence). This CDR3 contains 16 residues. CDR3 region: CASSIGGQGPTDTQYF. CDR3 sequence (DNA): TGTGCCAGTAGTATAGGGGGACAGGGACCCACAGATACGCAGTATTTT.

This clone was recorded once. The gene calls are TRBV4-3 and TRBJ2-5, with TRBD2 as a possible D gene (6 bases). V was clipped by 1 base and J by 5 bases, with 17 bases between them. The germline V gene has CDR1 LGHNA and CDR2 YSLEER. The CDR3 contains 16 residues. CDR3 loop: CASSQGPTSSVETQYF. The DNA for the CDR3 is TGCGCCAGCAGCCAAGGGCCTACCTCTAGCGTCGAGACCCAGTACTTC.

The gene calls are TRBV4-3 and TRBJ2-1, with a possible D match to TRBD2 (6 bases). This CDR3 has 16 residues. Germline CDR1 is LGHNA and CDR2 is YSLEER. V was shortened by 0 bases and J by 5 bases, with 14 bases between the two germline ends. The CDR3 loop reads CASSQDWWGEHNEQFF. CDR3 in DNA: TGCGCCAGCAGCCAAGATTGGTGGGGGGAACACAATGAGCAGTTCTTC.

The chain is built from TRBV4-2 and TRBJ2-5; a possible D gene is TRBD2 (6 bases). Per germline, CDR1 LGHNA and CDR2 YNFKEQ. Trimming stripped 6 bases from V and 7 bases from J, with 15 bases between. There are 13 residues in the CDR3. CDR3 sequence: CASSRLTEGTQYF. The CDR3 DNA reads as TGTGCCAGCAGTCGGTTAACGGAGGGGACCCAGTACTTC.

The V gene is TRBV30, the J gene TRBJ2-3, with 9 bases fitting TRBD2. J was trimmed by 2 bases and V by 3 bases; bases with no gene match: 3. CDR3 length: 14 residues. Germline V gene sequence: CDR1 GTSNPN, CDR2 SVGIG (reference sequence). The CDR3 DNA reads TGTGCCTGGAGGGTAGCGGGGGCCACAGATACGCAGTATTTT. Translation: CAWRVAGATDTQYF.

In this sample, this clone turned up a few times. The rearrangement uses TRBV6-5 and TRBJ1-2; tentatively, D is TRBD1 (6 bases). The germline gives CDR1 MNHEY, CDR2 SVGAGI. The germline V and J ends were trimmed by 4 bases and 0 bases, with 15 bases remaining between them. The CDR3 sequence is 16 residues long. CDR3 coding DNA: TGTGCCAGCAGTTCCATCGACAGGCCCACTAACTATGGCTACACCTTC. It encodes CASSSIDRPTNYGYTF.

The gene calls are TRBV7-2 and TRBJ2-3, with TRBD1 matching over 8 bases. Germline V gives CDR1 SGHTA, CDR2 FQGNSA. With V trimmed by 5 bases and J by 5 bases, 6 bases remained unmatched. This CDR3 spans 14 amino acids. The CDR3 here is CASSPGQGRDTQYF. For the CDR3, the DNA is TGTGCCAGCAGCCCCGGACAGGGTCGAGATACGCAGTATTTT.

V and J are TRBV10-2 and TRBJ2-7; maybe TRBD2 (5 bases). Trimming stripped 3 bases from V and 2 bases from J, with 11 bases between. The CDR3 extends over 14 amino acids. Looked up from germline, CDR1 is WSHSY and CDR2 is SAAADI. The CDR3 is CASSDPGKTYEQYF. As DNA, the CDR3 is TGCGCCAGCAGTGATCCGGGGAAAACCTACGAGCAGTACTTC.

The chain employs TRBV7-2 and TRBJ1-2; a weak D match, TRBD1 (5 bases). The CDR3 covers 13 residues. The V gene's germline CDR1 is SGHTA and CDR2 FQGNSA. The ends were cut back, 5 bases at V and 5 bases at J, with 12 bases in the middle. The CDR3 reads CASSAAGIYGYTF. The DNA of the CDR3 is TGTGCCAGCAGCGCGGCAGGGATTTATGGCTACACCTTC.

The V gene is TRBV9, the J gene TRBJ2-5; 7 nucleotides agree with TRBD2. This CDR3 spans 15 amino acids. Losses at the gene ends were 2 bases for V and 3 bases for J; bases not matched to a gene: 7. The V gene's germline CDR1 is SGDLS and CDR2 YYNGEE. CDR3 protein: CASSVQAGKEETQYF. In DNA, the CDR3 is TGTGCCAGCAGCGTCCAAGCGGGGAAAGAAGAGACCCAGTACTTC.

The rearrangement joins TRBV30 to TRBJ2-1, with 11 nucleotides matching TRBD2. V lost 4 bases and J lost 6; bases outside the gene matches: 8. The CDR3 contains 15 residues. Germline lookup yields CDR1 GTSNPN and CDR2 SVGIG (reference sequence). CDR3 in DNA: TGTGCCTGGATGCTTAGTAGCGGGGGGGCCAATGAGCAGTTCTTC. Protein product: CAWMLSSGGANEQFF.

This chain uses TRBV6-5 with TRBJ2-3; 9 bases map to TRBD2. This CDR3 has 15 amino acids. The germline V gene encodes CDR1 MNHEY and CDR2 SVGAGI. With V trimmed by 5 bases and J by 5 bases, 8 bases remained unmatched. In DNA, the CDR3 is TGTGCCAGCAGTCCGCAAAGCGGGGGGTTAGATACGCAGTATTTT. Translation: CASSPQSGGLDTQYF.

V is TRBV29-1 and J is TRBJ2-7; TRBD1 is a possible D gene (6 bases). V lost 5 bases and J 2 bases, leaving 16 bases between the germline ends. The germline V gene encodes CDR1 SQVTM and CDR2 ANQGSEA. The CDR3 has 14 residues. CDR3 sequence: CSVSGTPGPYEQYF. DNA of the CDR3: TGCAGCGTTTCCGGGACACCTGGGCCCTACGAGCAGTACTTC.

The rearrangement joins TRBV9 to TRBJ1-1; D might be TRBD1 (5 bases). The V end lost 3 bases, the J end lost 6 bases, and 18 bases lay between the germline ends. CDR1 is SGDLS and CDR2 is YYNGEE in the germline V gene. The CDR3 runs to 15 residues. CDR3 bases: TGTGCCAGCAGCGGCCACCCAACCAAAGGGGCTGAAGCTTTCTTT. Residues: CASSGHPTKGAEAFF.

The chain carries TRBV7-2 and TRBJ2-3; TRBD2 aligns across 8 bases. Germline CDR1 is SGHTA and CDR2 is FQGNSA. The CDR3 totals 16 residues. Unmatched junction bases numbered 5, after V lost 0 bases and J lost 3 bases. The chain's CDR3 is CASSLAPPGGTDTQYF. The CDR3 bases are TGTGCCAGCAGCTTAGCCCCTCCGGGGGGGACAGATACGCAGTATTTT.

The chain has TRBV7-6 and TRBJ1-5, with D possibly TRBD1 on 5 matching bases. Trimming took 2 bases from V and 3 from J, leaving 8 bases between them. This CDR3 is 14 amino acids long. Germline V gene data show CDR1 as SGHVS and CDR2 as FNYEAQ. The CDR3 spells CASSLTRVNQPQHF. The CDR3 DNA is TGTGCCAGCAGCTTAACCAGGGTCAATCAGCCCCAGCATTTT.

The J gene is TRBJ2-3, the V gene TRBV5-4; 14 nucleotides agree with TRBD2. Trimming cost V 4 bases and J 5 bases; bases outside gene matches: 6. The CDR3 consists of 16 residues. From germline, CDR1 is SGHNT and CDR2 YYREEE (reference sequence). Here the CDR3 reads CASSRGGLAGVDTQYF. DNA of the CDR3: TGTGCCAGCAGCCGAGGGGGACTAGCGGGGGTAGATACGCAGTATTTT.

This CDR3 reads CASSERQGRDYGYTF. In DNA, the CDR3 is TGTGCCAGCAGCGAACGACAGGGTAGGGACTATGGCTACACCTTC. The chain has TRBV5-8 and TRBJ1-2; 7 nucleotides agree with TRBD1. CDR1 and CDR2 (germline): SGHTS, YDEGEE. The V and J ends lost 4 bases and 3 bases, in that order; junction bases with no gene match: 9. The CDR3 consists of 15 residues.

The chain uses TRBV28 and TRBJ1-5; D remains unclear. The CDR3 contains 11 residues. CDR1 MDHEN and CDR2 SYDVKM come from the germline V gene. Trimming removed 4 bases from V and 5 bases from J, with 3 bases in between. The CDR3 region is CASSSYQPQHF. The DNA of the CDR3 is TGTGCCAGCAGTTCCTATCAGCCCCAGCATTTT.

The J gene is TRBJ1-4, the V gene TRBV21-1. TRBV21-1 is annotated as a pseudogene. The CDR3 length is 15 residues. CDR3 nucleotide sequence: TGTGCCAGCAGCAGGCCCCGGGGATGTGGTGAAAAACTGTTTTTT. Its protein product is CASSRPRGCGEKLFF.

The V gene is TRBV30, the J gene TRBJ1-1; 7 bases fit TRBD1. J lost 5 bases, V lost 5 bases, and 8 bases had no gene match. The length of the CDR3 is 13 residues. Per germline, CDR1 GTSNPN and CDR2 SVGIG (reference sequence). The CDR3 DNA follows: TGTGCCTGGCATAAACAGGGGTGGACTGAAGCTTTCTTT. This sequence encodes CAWHKQGWTEAFF.